This T cell receptor (beta chain) was captured in a study of CD8 T cells in Susac syndrome. After extraction with the RNeasy kit, roughly 0.5 to 1 ug of the RNA was reverse transcribed using random hexamers. A multiplex approach, immunoSEQ multiplex PCR, amplified TCR beta CDR3 across 54 Vbeta and 13 Jbeta. Using its own MiXCR run on the immunoSEQ multiplex PCR reads, TCRdb lists one record per CDR3 protein. Altogether about 200,000 distinct CDR3 sequences are present, roughly 94% being singletons, with the ten largest covering under 0.12%. CD8+ and CD4+ T cells from blood underwent TCR beta sequencing. While CD8+ and CD4+ T cells were isolated negatively, TEMRA cells were enriched by FACS. The junction had 9 bases not matched to a gene; V was cut back by 9 bases and J by 1 base. Per the germline V gene, CDR1 is KGHDR and CDR2 is SFDVKD. This CDR3 is 17 amino acids long.

The receptor comes from a human donor in good health. Sample: CD4+ T cells from PBMCs. The chain couples TRBV24-1 to TRBJ2-1; 12 positions match TRBD2. The CDR3 loop reads CATGPHLAGGSYNEQFF. In nucleotides, the CDR3 is TGTGCCACCGGACCACATCTAGCGGGAGGGTCCTACAATGAGCAGTTCTTC.